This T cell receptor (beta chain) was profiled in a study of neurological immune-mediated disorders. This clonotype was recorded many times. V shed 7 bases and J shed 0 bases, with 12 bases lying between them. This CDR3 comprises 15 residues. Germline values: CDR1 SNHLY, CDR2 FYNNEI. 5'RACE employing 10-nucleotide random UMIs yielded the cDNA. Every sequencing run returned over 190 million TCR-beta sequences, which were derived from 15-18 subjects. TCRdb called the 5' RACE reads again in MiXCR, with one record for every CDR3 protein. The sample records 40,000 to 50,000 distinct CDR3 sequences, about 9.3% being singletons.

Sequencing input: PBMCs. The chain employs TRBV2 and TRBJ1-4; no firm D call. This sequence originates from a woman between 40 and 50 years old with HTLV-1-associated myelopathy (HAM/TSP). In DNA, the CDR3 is TGTGCCAGCAAGTTAACAGTAGCAACTAATGAAAAACTGTTTTTT. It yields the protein CASKLTVATNEKLFF. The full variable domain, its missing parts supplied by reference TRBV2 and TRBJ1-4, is EPEVTQTPSHQVTQMGQEVILRCVPISNHLYFYWYRQILGQKVEFLVSFYNNEISEKSEIFDDQFSVERPDGSNFTLKIRSTKLEDSAMYFCASKLTVATNEKLFFGSGTQLSVL.